The 21 T cell receptor beta chains listed next were all sequenced from one sample in a study of CD8 T cells in Susac syndrome. An amount of RNA that ranged from roughly 0.45 to 1 ug was reverse transcribed with random hexamers. MiXCR, applied by TCRdb to the immunoSEQ multiplex PCR reads, yields one record per CDR3 protein. The table has just over 150,000 distinct CDR3 sequences, less than 97% seen once. The sequenced sample was CD8+ T cells from PBMCs. The receptors were sampled from a human donor with multiple sclerosis.

This CDR3 is CSASLARFDEQFF. The CDR3 DNA is TGCAGTGCAAGCCTTGCGAGGTTCGATGAGCAGTTCTTC. This chain uses TRBV20-1 with TRBJ2-1, with D hard to call. V shed 6 bases and J shed 8 bases, with 17 bases lying between them. From germline, CDR1 is DFQATT and CDR2 SNEGSKA (reference sequence). This CDR3 comprises 13 residues.

This rearrangement joins TRBV7-9 to TRBJ2-3; maybe TRBD1 (5 bases). With 6 bases removed from V and 6 bases from J, the gap between germline ends came to 7 bases. The CDR3 runs to 11 residues. The germline V gene has CDR1 SEHNR and CDR2 FQNEAQ (reference sequence). CDR3 region: CASRSGDTQYF. The CDR3 region has the DNA TGTGCCAGCAGGTCAGGGGATACGCAGTATTTT.

About this clonotype itself: A junction end diverges from the germline sequence, so it may reflect a read error. The CDR3, as DNA: TGTGCCAGCAGCCTTGACCGAATCGCGGGAAGTAGGGACAGGCCCTCTGGGGCCAACGTTCTGACTTTC. It yields the protein CASSLDRIAGSRDRPSGANVLTF. The chain combines TRBV7-6 with TRBJ2-6, with 8 bases fitting TRBD1. This CDR3 is built from 23 residues. Germline CDR1 and CDR2: SGHVS and FNYEAQ.

V is TRBV23-1 and J is TRBJ2-1; 10 bases are shared with TRBD1. TRBV23-1 is an ORF for which the function is uncertain. The CDR3 is made up of 16 amino acids. J gave up 9 bases and V 4 bases, and 12 bases lay outside the gene matches. The CDR3 nucleotides are TGCGCCAGCAGTCCCACCCCGGGACAGGGGATCTGTGAGCAGTTCTTC. It codes for CASSPTPGQGICEQFF.

The chain has TRBV6-5 and TRBJ2-1; no clear D gene. V was shortened by 4 bases and J by 6 bases, with 19 bases between the two germline ends. There are 16 residues in the CDR3. Germline V gene lookup returns CDR1 MNHEY and CDR2 SVGAGI. The CDR3 sequence is CASSWSERRGFNEQFF. The CDR3 DNA reads as TGTGCCAGCAGTTGGAGCGAGCGTAGAGGCTTCAATGAGCAGTTCTTC.

This chain links TRBV9 with TRBJ1-2, with 12 bases matching TRBD1. Per the germline V gene, CDR1 is SGDLS and CDR2 is YYNGEE. Trimming at V came to 3 bases and at J to 8 bases, leaving 26 bases not matched to a gene. This CDR3 is built from 21 residues. The CDR3 nucleotides are TGTGCCAGCAGCGACCGGGACAGTAACATTGTGGGGACAGGGGGCGCTTTAGGCTACACCTTC. This translates into CASSDRDSNIVGTGGALGYTF.

The chain carries TRBV9 and TRBJ2-7; TRBD1 is a possible D gene (5 bases). The CDR3 sequence is 16 residues long. Per germline, CDR1 SGDLS and CDR2 YYNGEE. V was trimmed by 0 bases and J by 2 bases, leaving 15 bases between them. The chain's CDR3 is CASSVEATDPPYEQYF. In DNA, the CDR3 is TGTGCCAGCAGCGTAGAAGCGACAGATCCACCCTACGAGCAGTACTTC.

This chain joins TRBV29-1 and TRBJ1-4, with D uncertain. V lost 2 bases and J lost 5, with 9 bases in between. The germline CDR1 and CDR2 sequences are SQVTM and ANQGSEA. The CDR3 has 13 residues. The CDR3 coding sequence is TGCAGCGTTGAACTGGGCGGGAATGAAAAACTGTTTTTT. It encodes CSVELGGNEKLFF.

V gene TRBV29-1 combines with J gene TRBJ2-7, with a tentative D call TRBD1 (5 bases). V was cut by 5 bases and J by 0 bases, with 11 bases left in between. The CDR3 loop spans 13 amino acids. The germline V gene encodes CDR1 SQVTM and CDR2 ANQGSEA. The CDR3 DNA follows: TGCAGCGTTAGGGGTGGTAGCTCCTACGAGCAGTACTTC. Translation: CSVRGGSSYEQYF.

The V gene is TRBV29-1, the J gene TRBJ1-1; D is uncertain. Germline V gives CDR1 SQVTM, CDR2 ANQGSEA. CDR3 length: 13 residues. V was clipped by 5 bases and J by 2 bases, with 12 bases between them. The CDR3 DNA follows: TGCAGCGTTCTAGGGTCCATCAACACTGAAGCTTTCTTT. It translates to CSVLGSINTEAFF.

V is TRBV6-5 and J is TRBJ1-2; D is uncertain. The V gene's germline CDR1 is MNHEY and CDR2 SVGAGI. The V and J ends lost 5 bases and 2 bases respectively, with 3 bases between them. The CDR3 extends over 11 amino acids. CDR3: CASSGNYGYTF. The CDR3 DNA is TGTGCCAGCAGTGGAAACTATGGCTACACCTTC.

V usage is TRBV3-1 and J usage is TRBJ2-7; TRBD1 aligns across 9 bases. Germline V gives CDR1 LGHDT, CDR2 YNNKEL (reference sequence). CDR3 length: 17 residues. The ends lost 0 bases at V and 4 bases at J; junction bases unmatched: 10. CDR3 sequence: CASSQDLPGTGSYEQYF. DNA of the CDR3: TGTGCCAGCAGCCAAGATTTACCCGGGACAGGGAGTTACGAGCAGTACTTC.

The rearrangement links TRBV11-2 to TRBJ2-7; 9 bases map to TRBD1. Trimming cost V 5 bases and J 5 bases; bases outside gene matches: 10. The CDR3 is 15 residues long. Germline CDR1 is SGHAT and CDR2 is FQNNGV. The CDR3, as DNA: TGTGCCAGCAGCGGCCAAGGGACAGGGTCGAACGAGCAGTACTTC. Translation gives CASSGQGTGSNEQYF.

The rearrangement uses TRBV3-1 and TRBJ2-3; 11 bases map to TRBD2. The germline gives CDR1 LGHDT, CDR2 YNNKEL (reference sequence). This CDR3 comprises 20 residues. J was trimmed by 0 bases and V by 5 bases; bases with no gene match: 16. Here the CDR3 reads CASSYPSSQLAGGSTDTQYF. The DNA of the CDR3 is TGTGCCAGCAGCTACCCATCGTCTCAGCTAGCGGGGGGCAGCACAGATACGCAGTATTTT.

This sequence joins TRBV3-1 and TRBJ1-1; D may be TRBD1 (6 bases). Per germline, CDR1 LGHDT and CDR2 YNNKEL (reference sequence). The CDR3 consists of 12 residues. Trimming removed 3 bases at V and 7 bases at J, with 9 bases between. The CDR3 is CASSHQGFEAFF. The DNA of the CDR3 is TGTGCCAGCAGCCATCAGGGGTTTGAAGCTTTCTTT.

The genes are TRBV3-1 and TRBJ2-3; 9 bases align to TRBD2. From germline, CDR1 is LGHDT and CDR2 YNNKEL (reference sequence). This CDR3 comprises 18 residues. V lost 0 bases, J lost 6 bases, and 13 bases stayed unmatched. In nucleotides, the CDR3 is TGTGCCAGCAGCCAAGATCCGGCGTGGCTAGCGGGGCGGGATACGCAGTATTTT. Its protein is CASSQDPAWLAGRDTQYF.

The J gene is TRBJ2-7, the V gene TRBV11-2; D is uncertain. This CDR3 is built from 13 residues. CDR1 SGHAT and CDR2 FQNNGV come from the germline V gene. The V gene lost 0 bases and the J gene lost 6 bases, with 9 bases spanning the gap. CDR3 coding DNA: TGTGCCAGCAGCTTAGAACCCACAACCGAGCAGTACGTC. Protein sequence: CASSLEPTTEQYV.

In its sample, this clonotype was seen a few times. The gene calls are TRBV30 and TRBJ2-6; D ambiguous. CDR3 length: 14 amino acids. CDR1 is GTSNPN and CDR2 is SVGIG in the germline V gene (reference sequence). V was pared by 7 bases and J by 0 bases, with 10 bases between. Here the CDR3 DNA reads TGTGCCTCCGGGTGGGTCTCTGGGGCCAACGTCCTGACTTTC. Translated, it gives CASGWVSGANVLTF.

CDR3 coding DNA: TGTGCCAGCAGCCTACCCGGGACAGGGATCCACGAGCAGTACTTC. Amino acid sequence: CASSLPGTGIHEQYF. The chain recombines TRBV7-9 with TRBJ2-7, with 9 bases identical to TRBD1. Germline V gene data show CDR1 as SEHNR and CDR2 as FQNEAQ (reference sequence). This CDR3 has 15 amino acids. The V and J ends lost 5 bases and 5 bases, in that order; junction bases with no gene match: 10.

The gene calls are TRBV20-1 and TRBJ1-4; D remains ambiguous. Germline assignment: CDR1 DFQATT and CDR2 SNEGSKA (reference sequence). This CDR3 comprises 15 residues. The V and J ends lost 2 bases and 5 bases respectively, with 15 bases between them. The CDR3 DNA follows: TGCAGTGCTAGAAGGCGCCCTTCAGAGAATGAAAAACTGTTTTTT. Translating it yields CSARRRPSENEKLFF.

J is TRBJ2-7 and V is TRBV18; D gene ambiguous. The length of the CDR3 is 14 residues. The germline V gene encodes CDR1 KGHSH and CDR2 LQKENI. Trimming stripped 0 bases from V and 4 bases from J, with 10 bases between. CDR3 coding DNA: TGTGCCAGCTCACCACCCCTGCAGCCATACGAGCAGTACGTC. Its protein product is CASSPPLQPYEQYV.